These 9 T cell receptor beta chains came from one sample sequenced in a study of blood T cell repertoires in COVID-19. The assay was immunoSEQ multiplex PCR, and TCRdb's table has in-frame clones only and misses some. This table has over 200,000 clones, about 80% appearing once. The specimen sequenced was peripheral blood. Receptors originate from a man over 45 with active or convalescent COVID-19.

This sequence joins TRBV18 and TRBJ1-5; 8 bases are shared with TRBD1. CDR1 KGHSH and CDR2 LQKENI come from the germline V gene. Losses at the gene ends were 4 bases for V and 5 bases for J; bases not matched to a gene: 7. The CDR3 runs to 15 residues. Written as DNA, the CDR3 is TGTGCCAGCTCACGGGGACAGGAAGAATATCAGCCCCAGCATTTT. Translating it yields CASSRGQEEYQPQHF.

V gene TRBV19 combines with J gene TRBJ1-2; TRBD1 agrees at 8 bases. Germline V CDR1 and CDR2: LNHDA, SQIVND (reference sequence). V gave up 2 bases and J gave up 9 bases; unmatched junction bases: 11. This CDR3 is 15 amino acids long. CDR3 in DNA: TGTGCCAGTAGTATACCGCCGCAGACAGGGGTCAGCTACACCTTC. Translation gives CASSIPPQTGVSYTF.

V is TRBV10-3 and J is TRBJ1-2; the match to TRBD1 covers 8 bases. The CDR3 covers 13 residues. Unmatched junction bases numbered 3, after V lost 6 bases and J lost 3 bases. The germline V gene has CDR1 ENHRY and CDR2 SYGVKD. CDR3: CAISQQGDYGYTF. CDR3 bases: TGTGCCATCAGCCAACAGGGGGACTATGGCTACACCTTC.

This clone was found a few times. The chain is built from TRBV30 and TRBJ2-7; TRBD2 agrees at 9 bases. The CDR3 covers 13 residues. V shed 1 base, J shed 4 bases, and the junction held 2 bases outside the gene matches. From germline, CDR1 is GTSNPN and CDR2 SVGIG (reference sequence). DNA of the CDR3: TGTGCCTGGAGTGCGCGGGGGGGATACGAGCAGTACTTC. Encoded protein: CAWSARGGYEQYF.

The V call is TRBV9, the J call TRBJ2-3; weak D call: TRBD2 (6 bases). Germline-derived CDR1 and CDR2 are SGDLS and YYNGEE. Trimming pared 0 bases from V and 0 bases from J, leaving 11 bases between. The CDR3 spans 16 residues. The CDR3 sequence is CASSVVPGGSTDTQYF. Written as DNA, the CDR3 is TGTGCCAGCAGCGTAGTACCCGGGGGAAGCACAGATACGCAGTATTTT.

V and J are TRBV19 and TRBJ1-2, with TRBD1 matching over 7 bases. Trimming cost V 5 bases and J 2 bases; bases outside gene matches: 5. The CDR3 consists of 14 residues. Looked up from germline, CDR1 is LNHDA and CDR2 is SQIVND (reference sequence). CDR3 loop: CASSPGQRNYGYTF. The CDR3 DNA reads as TGTGCCAGTAGTCCGGGACAGCGAAACTATGGCTACACCTTC.

V gene TRBV29-1 combines with J gene TRBJ1-1; maybe TRBD1 (5 bases). V was trimmed by 3 bases and J by 4 bases, leaving 9 bases between them. The CDR3 length is 12 residues. Germline-derived CDR1 and CDR2 are SQVTM and ANQGSEA. The CDR3 here is CSVDKGVTEAFF. The CDR3 region has the DNA TGCAGCGTTGATAAAGGGGTCACTGAAGCTTTCTTT.

In this sample, this clone turned up once. This chain connects TRBV24-1 to TRBJ2-1; 7 bases agree with TRBD1. The trim removed 3 bases at V and 4 bases at J, leaving 8 bases unmatched. The CDR3 extends over 16 amino acids. CDR1 and CDR2 from the germline V gene are KGHDR and SFDVKD. CDR3 sequence reads: CATSDGPGQQYNEQFF. CDR3 nucleotides: TGTGCCACCAGTGATGGTCCGGGACAGCAATACAATGAGCAGTTCTTC.

This clone was seen a single time. This chain links TRBV14 with TRBJ2-2, with TRBD1 matching over 7 bases. There are 15 residues in the CDR3. The germline V gene encodes CDR1 SGHDN and CDR2 FVKESK. The J segment lost 2 bases and the V segment lost 4 bases, leaving 4 bases of the junction unmatched. CDR3 sequence (DNA): TGTGCCAGCAGCCCAGGGACAGTAAACACCGGGGAGCTGTTTTTT. It codes for CASSPGTVNTGELFF.